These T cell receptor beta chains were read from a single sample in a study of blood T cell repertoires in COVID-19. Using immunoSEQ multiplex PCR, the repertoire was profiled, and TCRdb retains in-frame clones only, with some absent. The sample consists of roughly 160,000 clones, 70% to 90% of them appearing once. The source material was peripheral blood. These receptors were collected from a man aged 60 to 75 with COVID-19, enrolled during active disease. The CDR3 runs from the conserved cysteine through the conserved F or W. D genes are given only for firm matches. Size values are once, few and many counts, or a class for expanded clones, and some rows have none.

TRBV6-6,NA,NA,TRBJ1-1,TGTGCCAGCAGTACCGTCATTAGAGGCACTGAAGCTTTCTTT,CASSTVIRGTEAFF
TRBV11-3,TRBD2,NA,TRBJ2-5,TGTGCCAGCAGCATAACTAGCGGGAGGGCCCGGTTGGGCCCAGAGACCCAGTACTTC,CASSITSGRARLGPETQYF
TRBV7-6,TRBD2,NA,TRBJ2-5,TGTGCCAGCAGCTTATATGGCGGGAGGGCTCAGGAGACCCAGTACTTC,CASSLYGGRAQETQYF
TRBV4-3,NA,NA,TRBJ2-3,TGCGCCAGCAGCCAAGATAAGGCGAGGGATACGCAGTATTTT,CASSQDKARDTQYF
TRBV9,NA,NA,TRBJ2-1,TGTGCCAGCAGCCCAAGGGAGGTGGCGGACGGCAATGAGCAGTTCTTC,CASSPREVADGNEQFF
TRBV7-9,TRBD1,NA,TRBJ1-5,TGTGCCAGCAGCGTATACAGGGGGCAGGGCAATCAGCCCCAGCATTTT,CASSVYRGQGNQPQHF
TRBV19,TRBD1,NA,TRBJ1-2,TGTGCCAGTAGTATCGAACAGGGGTTTCTCGGCTACACCTTC,CASSIEQGFLGYTF
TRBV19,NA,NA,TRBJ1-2,TGTGCCAGTAGATCGGGGGGGACTAATGGCTACACCTTC,CASRSGGTNGYTF
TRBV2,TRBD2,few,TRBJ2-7,TGTGCCAGCACCCCCGGACTAGCGGGATCACGCGAGCAGTACTTC,CASTPGLAGSREQYF
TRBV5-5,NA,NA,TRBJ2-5,TGTGCCAGCAGCTTGGACAGTTGGAATAAAGAGACCCAGTACTTC,CASSLDSWNKETQYF
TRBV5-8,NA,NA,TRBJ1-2,TGTGCCAGCAGTCCGGGGTTTGGCTACACCTTC,CASSPGFGYTF
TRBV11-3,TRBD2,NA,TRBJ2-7,TGTGCCAGCAGCCACCCCGGGGGGTCCTACGAGCAGTACTTC,CASSHPGGSYEQYF
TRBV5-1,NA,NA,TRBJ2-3,TGCGCCAGCAGCTCGGGACACTCTAGCACAGATACGCAGTATTTT,CASSSGHSSTDTQYF
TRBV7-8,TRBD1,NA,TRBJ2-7,TGTGCCAGCAGCCTCCGGGACAGGGGGGGCTACGAGCAGTACTTC,CASSLRDRGGYEQYF
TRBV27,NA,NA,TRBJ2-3,TGTGCCAGCAGTTTACAGCAGGGGTTGGCAGATACGCAGTATTTT,CASSLQQGLADTQYF
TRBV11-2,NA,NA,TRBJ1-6,TGTGCCAGCAGCTCCAAGATCGAGAATTCACCCCTCCACTTT,CASSSKIENSPLHF
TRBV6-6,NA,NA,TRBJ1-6,TGTGCCAGCAGAGAACAGGCCACCCAATGGGTCCACTTT,CASREQATQWVHF
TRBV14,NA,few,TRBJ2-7,TGTGCCAGCAGCCAAGATCTGGGCCCCTACGAGCAGTACTTC,CASSQDLGPYEQYF
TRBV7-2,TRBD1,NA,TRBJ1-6,TGTGCCAGCAGCTTACTAATAACAGGGGGCTTTTCACCCCTCCACTTT,CASSLLITGGFSPLHF
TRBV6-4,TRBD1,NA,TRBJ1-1,TGTGCCAGCAGTCTTACAGGGGACACTGAAGCTTTCTTT,CASSLTGDTEAFF
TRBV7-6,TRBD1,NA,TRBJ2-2,TGTGCCAGCAGCTTAGCGCTGGGGACAGGGACCGGGGAGCTGTTTTTT,CASSLALGTGTGELFF
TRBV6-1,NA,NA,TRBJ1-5,TGTGCCAGCAGTGGCCAAGCCGGGGGGCGGGATAGCAATCAGCCCCAGCATTTT,CASSGQAGGRDSNQPQHF
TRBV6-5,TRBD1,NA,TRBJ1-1,TGTGCCAGCAGTTCGCCGGGACAGGGGGTGAACACTGAAGCTTTCTTT,CASSSPGQGVNTEAFF
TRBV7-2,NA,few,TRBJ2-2,TGTGCCAGCAGCTTTCGGCAGGGCGGGGAGCTGTTTTTT,CASSFRQGGELFF
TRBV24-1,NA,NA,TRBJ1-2,TGTGCCACCAGTGACGCCGCGCAGGGGACCTATGGCTACACCTTC,CATSDAAQGTYGYTF
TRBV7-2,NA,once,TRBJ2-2,TGTGCCAGCAGCTTAAGGACGGGGTCGGGCGGGGAGCTGTTTTTT,CASSLRTGSGGELFF
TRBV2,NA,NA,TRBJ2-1,TGTGCCAGCGCGGGACTCTATGAGCAGTTCTTC,CASAGLYEQFF
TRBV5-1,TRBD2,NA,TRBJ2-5,TGCGCCAGCAGCTTGGGGCTAGCGGGGGGTCAGAAGACCCAGTACTTC,CASSLGLAGGQKTQYF
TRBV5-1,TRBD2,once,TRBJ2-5,TGCGCCAGCAGCCTGAGCGGGGAGACGGGAGAGACCCAGTACTTC,CASSLSGETGETQYF
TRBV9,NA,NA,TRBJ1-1,TGTGCCAGCAGCGTAGAATATTCTCGGGGGGGTACTGAAGCTTTCTTT,CASSVEYSRGGTEAFF
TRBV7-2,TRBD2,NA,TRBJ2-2,TGTGCCAGCAGCCCCCTAGCGGGAGTGGGGACCGGGGAGCTGTTTTTT,CASSPLAGVGTGELFF
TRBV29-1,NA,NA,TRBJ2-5,TGCAGCGTAGAACTCGGACTGCACCAAGAGACCCAGTACTTC,CSVELGLHQETQYF
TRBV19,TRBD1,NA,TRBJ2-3,TGTGCCAGTAGTAAAAGGACAGGATTGGGAGATACGCAGTATTTT,CASSKRTGLGDTQYF
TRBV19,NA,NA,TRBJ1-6,TGTGCCAGTAGTAGACCGCCACAGAGTAATTCACCCCTCCACTTT,CASSRPPQSNSPLHF
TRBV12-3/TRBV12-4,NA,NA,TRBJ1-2,TGTGCCAGCAGTTGGACGGGAGGCTATGGCTACACCTTC,CASSWTGGYGYTF
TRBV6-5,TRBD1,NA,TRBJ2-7,TGTGCCAGCAGTTCACCGGACAGGGGCTACGAGCAGTACTTC,CASSSPDRGYEQYF
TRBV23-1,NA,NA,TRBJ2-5,TGCGCCAGCAGTCTATCGGGCAGTATACAAGAGACCCAGTACTTC,CASSLSGSIQETQYF
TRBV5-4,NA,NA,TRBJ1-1,TGTGCCAGCAGGCCGGACACTTTGAACACTGAAGCTTTCTTT,CASRPDTLNTEAFF
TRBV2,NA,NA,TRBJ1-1,TGTGCCAGCAGTCCTTGGACACAGAACACTGAAGCTTTCTTT,CASSPWTQNTEAFF
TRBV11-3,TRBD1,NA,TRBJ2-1,TGTGCCAGCAGCCAGGACAGGGTGGAACAGTTCTTC,CASSQDRVEQFF
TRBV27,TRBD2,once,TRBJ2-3,TGTGCCAGCAGTTTATACCCGCGGGGGGCACGCACAGATACGCAGTATTTT,CASSLYPRGARTDTQYF
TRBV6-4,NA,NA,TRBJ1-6,TGTGCCAGCAGTGGAGGGAGAGGGTCACCCCTCCACTTT,CASSGGRGSPLHF
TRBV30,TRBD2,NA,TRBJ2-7,TGTGCCTGGAGAAGGACTAGCGGGGGGTTCGCCGAGCAGTACTTC,CAWRRTSGGFAEQYF
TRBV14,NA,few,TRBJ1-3,TGTGCCAGCAGCCAAACCAGGGCGTTGGGAAACACCATATATTTT,CASSQTRALGNTIYF
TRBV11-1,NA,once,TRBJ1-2,TGTGCCAGCAGCACCTCGAACCTACCAAACACCTTC,CASSTSNLPNTF
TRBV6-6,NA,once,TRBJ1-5,TGTGCCAGCAGTTTGCTTACATCCACCAATCAGCCCCAGCATTTT,CASSLLTSTNQPQHF
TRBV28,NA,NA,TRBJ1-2,TGTGCCAGCAGTTTAGGGGGCCGTGGCTACACCTTC,CASSLGGRGYTF
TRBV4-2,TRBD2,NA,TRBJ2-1,TGTGCCAGCAGCCAAGGCGGGGGCTACAATGAGCAGTTCTTC,CASSQGGGYNEQFF
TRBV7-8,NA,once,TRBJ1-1,TGTGCCAGCAGCTTAGTCCCCGGCGGAAACAAGGCCACTGAAGCTTTCTTT,CASSLVPGGNKATEAFF
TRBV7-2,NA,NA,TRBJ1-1,TGTGCCAGCAGCGAATACAGGGCGAACACTGAAGCTTTCTTT,CASSEYRANTEAFF
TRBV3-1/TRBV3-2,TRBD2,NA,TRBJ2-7,TGTGCCAGCAGCCAAGCTAGCGGGAGGCTCGAGCAGTACTTC,CASSQASGRLEQYF
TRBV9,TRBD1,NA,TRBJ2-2,TGTGCCAGCAGCTTCGGACAGGGTAGTCCCGGGGAGCTGTTTTTT,CASSFGQGSPGELFF
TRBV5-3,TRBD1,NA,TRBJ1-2,TGTGCCAGAAGCCGGACAGGGAACTATGGCTACACCTTC,CARSRTGNYGYTF
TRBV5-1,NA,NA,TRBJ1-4,TGCGCCAGCAGCTTGGGTGCGGGGGGTAATGAAAAACTGTTTTTT,CASSLGAGGNEKLFF
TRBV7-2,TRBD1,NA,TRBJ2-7,TGTGCCAGCAGCTCACAGGGGGACGGTGGCGGGCAGTACTTC,CASSSQGDGGGQYF
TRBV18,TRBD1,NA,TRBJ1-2,TGTGCCAGCTCACCGGACAGGGGACTGAACTACACCTTC,CASSPDRGLNYTF
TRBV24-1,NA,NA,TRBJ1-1,TGTGCCACCAGTGACCCCTTCAACACTGAAGCTTTCTTT,CATSDPFNTEAFF